The 32 T cell receptor beta chains reported below all come from one sample, sequenced in a study of identical twins. TCRdb called the 5' RACE reads again in MiXCR, with one record for every CDR3 protein. The table records 540,000 or so distinct CDR3 sequences, approximately 20% of them present only once. The sample was also linked to a second study, of yellow fever vaccine responses in identical twins.

Source material: CD4+ T cells sorted from blood. Receptors originate from a woman under 30 in good health.

This clonotype was counted only a few times. The V and J genes are TRBV6-1 and TRBJ2-1; TRBD1 matches at 9 bases. Losses at the gene ends were 6 bases for V and 7 bases for J; bases not matched to a gene: 7. The CDR3 totals 14 residues. Germline loops: CDR1 MNHNS, CDR2 SASEGT. Written as DNA, the CDR3 is TGTGCCAGCAGCACGGGACAGGGAGTAAATGAGCAGTTCTTC. Translating gives CASSTGQGVNEQFF.

V and J are TRBV18 and TRBJ2-3; D is unresolved. Germline V gene data show CDR1 as KGHSH and CDR2 as LQKENI. The V end lost 8 bases, the J end lost 4 bases, and 10 bases lay between the germline ends. There are 12 residues in the CDR3. CDR3 sequence reads: CASSPLPDTQYF. CDR3 in DNA: TGTGCCAGCAGTCCCCTCCCAGATACGCAGTATTTT. The full variable domain, rest sourced from reference TRBV18 and TRBJ2-3, is NAGVMQNPRHLVRRRGQEARLRCSPMKGHSHVYWYRQLPEEGLKFMVYLQKENIIDESGMPKERFSAEFPKEGPSILRIQQVVRGDSAAYFCASSPLPDTQYFGPGTRLTVL.

This clonotype was seen many times. The V call is TRBV12-3 or TRBV12-4, the J call TRBJ1-5, with 11 bases lining up with TRBD1. V gave up 4 bases and J gave up 4 bases; unmatched junction bases: 9. The CDR3 contains 17 residues. CDR3 DNA sequence: TGTGCCAGCAGTTCGACCGGGACAGGGGGAGTAAATCAGCCCCAGCATTTT. It is translated as CASSSTGTGGVNQPQHF.

This clonotype came up once. The J gene is TRBJ2-3, the V gene TRBV4-1; possibly TRBD2 for D (5 bases). V was clipped by 1 base and J by 2 bases, with 16 bases between them. This CDR3 has 17 residues. Looked up from germline, CDR1 is MGHRA and CDR2 is YSYEKL. CDR3 in DNA: TGCGCCAGCAGCCAAGGTCCCCAGGCGCTAGCCACAGATACGCAGTATTTT. This translates into CASSQGPQALATDTQYF.

The J gene is TRBJ2-1, the V gene TRBV7-8; 7 bases are shared with TRBD2. J lost 3 bases, V lost 4 bases, and 9 bases had no gene match. CDR1 SGHVS and CDR2 FQNEAQ come from the germline V gene. The CDR3 runs 16 residues. DNA for the CDR3: TGTGCCAGCAGCTCCGAGGCGGCTAGCGGCTACAATGAGCAGTTCTTC. Encoded protein: CASSSEAASGYNEQFF.

The rearrangement uses TRBV27 and TRBJ2-7, with 11 bases that match TRBD2. CDR1 and CDR2 (germline): MNHEY, SMNVEV (reference sequence). Trimming cost V 0 bases and J 5 bases; bases outside gene matches: 3. There are 15 residues in the CDR3. CDR3 residues: CASSLSASGRNEQYF. Written as DNA, the CDR3 is TGTGCCAGCAGTTTATCCGCTAGCGGGAGGAACGAGCAGTACTTC.

V usage is TRBV6-6 and J usage is TRBJ1-1; D possibly corresponds to TRBD1 (6 bases). The CDR3 runs to 13 residues. Per the germline V gene, CDR1 is MNHNY and CDR2 is SVGAGI (reference sequence). V dropped 10 bases and J dropped 5 bases, with 17 bases sitting between them. CDR3 DNA sequence: TGTGCCATCAGGGGTTTTGGGAGTACTGAAGCTTTCTTT. It codes for CAIRGFGSTEAFF.

The rearrangement links TRBV29-1 to TRBJ1-4; TRBD1 agrees at 9 bases. The CDR3 spans 14 residues. V lost 4 bases to trimming and J lost 6 bases; unmatched junction nucleotides: 6. Looked up from germline, CDR1 is SQVTM and CDR2 is ANQGSEA. For the CDR3, the DNA is TGCAGCGTTGCACAGGGGGCAGGGGATGAAAAACTGTTTTTT. Its protein is CSVAQGAGDEKLFF.

This chain links TRBV4-2 with TRBJ1-6, with no clear D. The CDR3 contains 15 residues. V was pared by 4 bases and J by 6 bases, with 13 bases between. CDR1 LGHNA and CDR2 YNFKEQ come from the germline V gene. The CDR3 sequence: CASSPEALVNSPLHF. The CDR3 region has the DNA TGTGCCAGCAGCCCCGAAGCATTAGTTAATTCACCCCTCCACTTT.

This clonotype turned up a few times. The V and J genes are TRBV29-1 and TRBJ2-3; D is possibly TRBD1 or TRBD2 (5 bases each). The CDR3 runs to 15 residues. Deletions cut 6 bases from V and 3 bases from J, with 19 bases between. Germline CDR1 SQVTM, CDR2 ANQGSEA. CDR3 protein: CSVGQASGKTDTQYF. The CDR3 DNA reads TGCAGCGTGGGGCAGGCGTCGGGGAAAACAGATACGCAGTATTTT.

The chain couples TRBV11-2 to TRBJ1-2; no firm D call. The germline V gene has CDR1 SGHAT and CDR2 FQNNGV. This CDR3 is built from 14 residues. The V and J ends lost 3 bases and 4 bases respectively, with 12 bases between them. CDR3 nucleotides: TGTGCCAGCAGCTTGGAGGGAACCCGCTATGGCTACACCTTC. Its translation: CASSLEGTRYGYTF.

The V call is TRBV2, the J call TRBJ2-1, with 8 bases that match TRBD2. The J segment lost 2 bases and the V segment lost 7 bases, leaving 4 bases of the junction unmatched. Germline CDR1 is SNHLY and CDR2 is FYNNEI. The CDR3 is made up of 14 amino acids. CDR3 in amino acids: CASKAGDTYNEQFF. In DNA form, the CDR3 reads TGTGCCAGCAAAGCGGGAGACACCTACAATGAGCAGTTCTTC.

This clonotype came up many times. V is TRBV10-3 and J is TRBJ2-2; D is perhaps TRBD2 (6 bases). Germline V lookup: CDR1 ENHRY, CDR2 SYGVKD. V was clipped by 8 bases and J by 9 bases, with 13 bases between them. This CDR3 is built from 12 residues. Written as DNA, the CDR3 is TGTGCCATCGGCTCGGAGGGCCGGGAGCTGTTTTTT. This codes for CAIGSEGRELFF.

This clonotype was detected only a few times. V gene TRBV29-1 combines with J gene TRBJ1-1, with D uncertain. Trimming took 4 bases from V and 7 from J, leaving 7 bases between them. CDR3 length: 10 amino acids. Germline lookup yields CDR1 SQVTM and CDR2 ANQGSEA. In DNA form, the CDR3 reads TGCAGCGTTGGTCTCAGTGAAGCTTTCTTT. Translated: CSVGLSEAFF.

This clonotype showed up just a few times. The chain is built from TRBV6-5 and TRBJ1-1; the match to TRBD1 covers 8 bases. Trimming cost V 1 base and J 10 bases; bases outside gene matches: 11. Germline CDR1 and CDR2: MNHEY and SVGAGI. The CDR3 is 15 residues long. CDR3 in amino acids: CASSYLTGGGSGAFF. For the CDR3, the DNA is TGTGCCAGCAGTTACTTAACAGGGGGTGGGAGTGGAGCTTTCTTT.

The chain links TRBV28 to TRBJ1-3; a weak D match, TRBD1 (6 bases). Germline assignment: CDR1 MDHEN and CDR2 SYDVKM. V was clipped by 7 bases and J by 4 bases, with 17 bases between them. The CDR3 totals 15 residues. CDR3 in amino acids: CASNLLGARGNTIYF. The CDR3 nucleotides read TGTGCCAGCAATCTGCTGGGGGCGCGAGGAAACACCATATATTTT.

There are a few counts of this clonotype. J is TRBJ1-1 and V is TRBV12-3 or TRBV12-4; D unclear. The CDR3 is 14 amino acids. The germline V and J ends were trimmed by 0 bases and 4 bases, with 9 bases remaining between them. The CDR3: CASSLALSGTEAFF. CDR3 in DNA: TGTGCCAGCAGTTTAGCGCTTAGCGGCACTGAAGCTTTCTTT.

The chain links TRBV20-1 to TRBJ2-1; D is perhaps TRBD1 or TRBD2 (5 bases each). V dropped 3 bases and J dropped 16 bases, with 16 bases sitting between them. CDR3 length: 11 amino acids. Germline V gene sequence: CDR1 DFQATT, CDR2 SNEGSKA (reference sequence). The CDR3 DNA follows: TGCAGTGCTAGGTGGCAGGGAGTCCTTTTCTTC. Amino acid sequence: CSARWQGVLFF.

The chain links TRBV28 to TRBJ2-1, with D unclear. CDR3 length equals 12 residues. Per germline, CDR1 MDHEN and CDR2 SYDVKM. Trimming pared 3 bases from V and 8 bases from J, leaving 8 bases between. The CDR3 is CASSFGLHEQFF. For the CDR3, the DNA is TGTGCCAGCAGTTTCGGGTTACATGAGCAGTTCTTC.

The chain couples TRBV10-3 to TRBJ2-5; 10 bases match TRBD1. The CDR3 contains 18 residues. In germline, CDR1 is ENHRY, CDR2 SYGVKD. Trimming cost V 2 bases and J 1 base; bases outside gene matches: 10. The CDR3 DNA reads as TGTGCCATCAGTGAGAAGGGACAGGGGTTCGGGGGCCAAGAGACCCAGTACTTC. It encodes CAISEKGQGFGGQETQYF.

V usage is TRBV20-1 and J usage is TRBJ2-5; D may be TRBD1 (6 bases). The length of the CDR3 is 14 residues. Germline CDR1 and CDR2: DFQATT and SNEGSKA (reference sequence). The V gene lost 0 bases and the J gene lost 6 bases, with 14 bases spanning the gap. CDR3 DNA: TGCAGTGCTAGAGATCTCACACAGGGACAGACCCAGTACTTC. Amino acids: CSARDLTQGQTQYF.

The chain carries TRBV5-1 and TRBJ2-7; 8 bases map to TRBD2. V shed 5 bases, J shed 2 bases, and the junction held 6 bases outside the gene matches. The germline gives CDR1 SGHRS, CDR2 YFSETQ. The CDR3 is 14 amino acids. The DNA of the CDR3 is TGCGCCAGCAGAGTCACTAGCGGAACCTACGAGCAGTACTTC. This gives the protein CASRVTSGTYEQYF.

This clonotype appeared a few times. The gene calls are TRBV11-2 and TRBJ2-7; 7 positions match TRBD1. The germline gives CDR1 SGHAT, CDR2 FQNNGV. After removal of 5 bases from V and 1 base from J, the junction contained 5 bases not matched to a gene. The CDR3 has 14 amino acids. DNA for the CDR3: TGTGCCAGCAGCCAGGACAGGTCTTCCTACGAGCAGTACGTC. Encoded protein: CASSQDRSSYEQYV.

The chain combines TRBV20-1 with TRBJ2-1; weak D call: TRBD1 (5 bases). Germline CDR1 DFQATT, CDR2 SNEGSKA (reference sequence). The CDR3 covers 15 residues. The V end lost 3 bases, the J end lost 0 bases, and 12 bases lay between the germline ends. The CDR3 loop is CSASLTAYSYNEQFF. CDR3 nucleotide sequence: TGCAGTGCTAGCCTGACAGCGTACTCCTACAATGAGCAGTTCTTC.

The chain carries TRBV25-1 and TRBJ2-1, with D maybe TRBD2 (6 bases). CDR1 and CDR2 from the germline V gene are MGHDK and SYGVNS. The CDR3 loop spans 11 amino acids. The V gene lost 10 bases and the J gene lost 6 bases, with 10 bases spanning the gap. CDR3 nucleotide sequence: TGTGCCACTCGGACTACCAATGAGCAGTTCTTC. This sequence encodes CATRTTNEQFF.

The rearrangement links TRBV6-5 to TRBJ2-2, with D hard to call. Germline V gene lookup returns CDR1 MNHEY and CDR2 SVGAGI. The length of the CDR3 is 14 residues. V lost 2 bases, J lost 4 bases, and 8 bases lay in between. DNA of the CDR3: TGTGCCAGCAGTTACGATTACAGCACCGGGGAGCTGTTTTTT. It codes for CASSYDYSTGELFF.

The J gene is TRBJ2-1, the V gene TRBV24-1, with a possible D match to TRBD2 (6 bases). The CDR3 sequence is 16 residues long. The germline V and J ends were trimmed by 3 bases and 8 bases, with 19 bases remaining between them. Looked up from germline, CDR1 is KGHDR and CDR2 is SFDVKD. DNA for the CDR3: TGTGCCACCAGTGATCCGATCGGGACTGCTCTCCATGAGCAGTTCTTC. Translating it yields CATSDPIGTALHEQFF.

This clonotype was seen more than once but under ten times. The rearrangement links TRBV5-1 to TRBJ2-1, with D tentatively TRBD1 or TRBD2 (6 bases each). The CDR3 contains 15 residues. The ends were cut back, 5 bases at V and 0 bases at J, with 12 bases in the middle. Germline loops: CDR1 SGHRS, CDR2 YFSETQ. The CDR3 sequence is CASRVGGASYNEQFF. The CDR3 DNA sequence: TGCGCCAGCAGAGTGGGGGGCGCCTCCTACAATGAGCAGTTCTTC.

This clonotype was seen more than once but under ten times. The chain recombines TRBV4-1 with TRBJ2-3, with TRBD1 as a possible D gene (6 bases). The CDR3 contains 17 residues. Germline CDR1 is MGHRA and CDR2 is YSYEKL. Trimming left V 0 bases short and J 4 bases short, with 17 bases between. CDR3 nucleotides: TGCGCCAGCAGCCAAGATCGCGGAACAGGGTTTGCAGATACGCAGTATTTT. Amino acid sequence: CASSQDRGTGFADTQYF.

This clonotype was detected only a few times. The chain links TRBV2 to TRBJ2-4; TRBD2 matches at 9 bases. The CDR3 is made up of 14 amino acids. Looked up from germline, CDR1 is SNHLY and CDR2 is FYNNEI. J lost 3 bases, V lost 6 bases, and 3 bases had no gene match. This chain's CDR3 is CASRGLAGKNIQYF. As DNA, the CDR3 is TGTGCCAGCAGGGGACTAGCCGGCAAAAACATTCAGTACTTC. Filled out from reference TRBV2 and TRBJ2-4, the complete variable domain reads EPEVTQTPSHQVTQMGQEVILRCVPISNHLYFYWYRQILGQKVEFLVSFYNNEISEKSEIFDDQFSVERPDGSNFTLKIRSTKLEDSAMYFCASRGLAGKNIQYFGAGTRLSVL.

This clonotype was seen at least ten times. CDR3 nucleotide sequence: TGCGCCAGCAGCCCCGACCGGGCTGGAAACACCATATATTTT. Protein product: CASSPDRAGNTIYF. The rearrangement joins TRBV5-1 to TRBJ1-3; no clear D. The V end was cut by 4 bases, the J end by 2 bases, with 10 bases between. The germline V gene encodes CDR1 SGHRS and CDR2 YFSETQ. The CDR3 extends over 14 amino acids.

This clonotype was seen a handful of times. V and J are TRBV20-1 and TRBJ2-3, with D perhaps matching TRBD1 (6 bases). Trimming cost V 1 base and J 0 bases, with 23 bases left between them. Germline V lookup: CDR1 DFQATT, CDR2 SNEGSKA (reference sequence). This CDR3 has 19 residues. The chain's CDR3 is CSARGFGYHRAQSTDTQYF. In DNA form, the CDR3 reads TGCAGTGCTAGAGGATTCGGTTACCACAGGGCCCAAAGCACAGATACGCAGTATTTT.